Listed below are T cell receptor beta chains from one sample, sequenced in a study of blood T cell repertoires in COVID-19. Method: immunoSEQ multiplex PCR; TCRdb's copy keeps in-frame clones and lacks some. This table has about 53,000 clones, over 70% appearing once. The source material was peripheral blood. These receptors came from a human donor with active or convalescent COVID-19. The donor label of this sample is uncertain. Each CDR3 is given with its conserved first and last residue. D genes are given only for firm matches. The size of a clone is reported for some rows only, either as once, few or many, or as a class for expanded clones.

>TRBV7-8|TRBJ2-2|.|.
CASSFPRSGELFF
TGTGCCAGCAGCTTCCCTAGGAGCGGGGAGCTGTTTTTT
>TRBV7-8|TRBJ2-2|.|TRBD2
CASRLLAGETGELFF
TGTGCCAGCAGATTACTAGCGGGAGAGACCGGGGAGCTGTTTTTT
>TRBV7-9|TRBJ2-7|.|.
CASSDVKGAHEQYF
TGTGCCAGCAGCGATGTAAAGGGAGCGCACGAGCAGTACTTC
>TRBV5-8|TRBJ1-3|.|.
CASSLPTGSGNTIYF
TGTGCCAGCAGCTTGCCTACAGGGTCTGGAAACACCATATATTTT
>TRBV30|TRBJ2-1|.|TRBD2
CAWSTGGYPNEQFF
TGTGCCTGGAGTACGGGAGGGTACCCCAATGAGCAGTTCTTC
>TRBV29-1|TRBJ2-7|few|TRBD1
CSAGQGHEQYF
TGCAGTGCGGGACAGGGGCACGAGCAGTACTTC
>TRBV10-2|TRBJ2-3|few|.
CASSESPTSTDTQYF
TGCGCCAGCAGTGAGAGCCCAACTAGCACAGATACGCAGTATTTT
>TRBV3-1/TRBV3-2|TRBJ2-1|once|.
CASSQDRGRSYNEQFF
TGTGCCAGCAGCCAAGATAGGGGCCGTTCCTACAATGAGCAGTTCTTC
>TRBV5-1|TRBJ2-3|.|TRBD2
CASNRQPGTSGSAQYF
TGCGCCAGCAACCGACAACCAGGGACTAGTGGGAGTGCGCAGTATTTT
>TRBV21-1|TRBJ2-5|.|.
CASSRFPGLQETQYF
TGTGCCAGCAGCCGTTTCCCGGGTCTCCAAGAGACCCAGTACTTC
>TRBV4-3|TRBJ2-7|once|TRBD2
CASSQDSGTSNYEQYF
TGCGCCAGCAGCCAAGATTCTGGGACTAGCAACTACGAGCAGTACTTC
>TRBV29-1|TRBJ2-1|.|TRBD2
CSVDPSGRAFNEQFF
TGCAGCGTAGACCCTAGCGGGAGGGCCTTCAATGAGCAGTTCTTC
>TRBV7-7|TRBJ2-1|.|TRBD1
CASSRDSQTYNEQFF
TGTGCCAGCAGCCGGGACAGCCAAACCTACAATGAGCAGTTCTTC
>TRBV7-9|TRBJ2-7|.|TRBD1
CASSLDNRGEYF
TGTGCCAGCAGCCTCGATAACAGGGGGGAGTACTTC
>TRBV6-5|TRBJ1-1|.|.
CASRRTAFTEAFF
TGTGCCAGCAGACGGACAGCGTTTACTGAAGCTTTCTTT
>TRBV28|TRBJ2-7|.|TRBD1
CASSLGRTGVSYEQYF
TGTGCCAGCAGTTTAGGGAGGACAGGGGTCTCCTACGAGCAGTACTTC
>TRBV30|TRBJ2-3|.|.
CAWTAGWTDTQYF
TGTGCCTGGACCGCAGGATGGACAGATACGCAGTATTTT
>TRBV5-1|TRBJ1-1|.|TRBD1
CASRPGQGGYTEAFF
TGCGCCAGCAGACCCGGACAGGGGGGATACACTGAAGCTTTCTTT
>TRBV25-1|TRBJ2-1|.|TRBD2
CASSESRTSFNEQFF
TGTGCCAGCAGTGAATCCCGGACTAGTTTTAATGAGCAGTTCTTC
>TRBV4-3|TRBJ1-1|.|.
CASSEEGPGAEAFF
TGCGCCAGCAGCGAGGAGGGGCCGGGCGCTGAAGCTTTCTTT
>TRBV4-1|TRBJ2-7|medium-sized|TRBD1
CASSHYQGAGEQYF
TGCGCCAGCAGCCACTACCAGGGGGCGGGGGAGCAGTACTTC
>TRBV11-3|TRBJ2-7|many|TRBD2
CASSSSGGNYEQYF
TGTGCCAGCAGCTCTAGCGGGGGGAACTACGAGCAGTACTTC
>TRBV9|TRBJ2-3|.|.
CASSVVSIADTQYF
TGTGCCAGCAGCGTAGTGTCTATTGCAGATACGCAGTATTTT
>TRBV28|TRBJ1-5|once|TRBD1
CASSPYIQGAANQPQHF
TGTGCCAGCAGTCCTTATATACAGGGGGCTGCGAATCAGCCCCAGCATTTT
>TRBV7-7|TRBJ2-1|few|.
CASSLADGTYNEQFF
TGTGCTAGCAGCTTAGCGGACGGGACCTACAATGAGCAGTTCTTC
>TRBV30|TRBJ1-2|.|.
CAWSVSPGTNYGYTF
TGTGCCTGGAGTGTATCGCCAGGGACTAACTATGGCTACACCTTC
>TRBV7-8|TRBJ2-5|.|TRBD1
CASSLQVAGGMETQYF
TGTGCCAGCAGCTTACAGGTGGCAGGGGGCATGGAGACCCAGTACTTC
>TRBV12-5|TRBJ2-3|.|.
CASGRSAATDTQYF
TGTGCTAGTGGGCGCTCGGCGGCCACAGATACGCAGTATTTT
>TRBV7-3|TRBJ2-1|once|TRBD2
CASSLSMRERDEQFF
TGTGCCAGCAGCTTATCCATGCGGGAGCGCGATGAGCAGTTCTTC
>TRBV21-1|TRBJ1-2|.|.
CASSPPGVYTF
TGTGCCAGCAGCCCCCCGGGTGTTTACACCTTC
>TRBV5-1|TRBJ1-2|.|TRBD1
CASSWGQTNYGYTF
TGCGCCAGCAGCTGGGGACAGACCAACTATGGCTACACCTTC
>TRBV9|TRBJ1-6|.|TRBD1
CASSRNRGSYNSPLHF
TGTGCCAGCAGCCGGAACAGGGGGTCCTATAATTCACCCCTCCACTTT
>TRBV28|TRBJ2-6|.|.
CASRSRQDGANVLTF
TGTGCCAGCAGATCACGACAGGATGGGGCCAACGTCCTGACTTTC
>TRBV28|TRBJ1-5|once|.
CASSLLGRALQPQHF
TGTGCCAGCAGTTTATTAGGCAGGGCTTTGCAGCCCCAGCATTTT
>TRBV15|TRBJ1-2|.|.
CATSRDLATYGYTF
TGTGCCACCAGCAGAGATTTGGCCACATATGGCTACACCTTC
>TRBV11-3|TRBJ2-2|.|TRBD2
CASSSSGRNTGELFF
TGTGCCAGCAGTAGTAGCGGGCGTAACACCGGGGAGCTGTTTTTT
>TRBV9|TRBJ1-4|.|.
CASSLTGQNEKLFF
TGTGCCAGCAGCCTGACAGGTCAGAATGAAAAACTGTTTTTT
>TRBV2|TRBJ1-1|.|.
CASSYAAEGTEAFF
TGTGCCAGCTCATACGCGGCAGAAGGCACTGAAGCTTTCTTT
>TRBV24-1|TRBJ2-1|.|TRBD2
CATSDPSGLAGVNEQFF
TGTGCCACCAGTGATCCCTCGGGACTAGCGGGAGTTAATGAGCAGTTCTTC
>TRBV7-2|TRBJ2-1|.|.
CASTPITRSYNEQFF
TGTGCCAGTACCCCTATAACCCGCTCCTACAATGAGCAGTTCTTC
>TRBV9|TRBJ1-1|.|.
CASSEDGRGYTEAFF
TGTGCCAGCAGCGAGGACGGGCGGGGGTACACTGAAGCTTTCTTT
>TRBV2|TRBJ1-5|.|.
CASRSAGQPQHF
TGTGCCAGCAGGTCAGCGGGTCAGCCCCAGCATTTT
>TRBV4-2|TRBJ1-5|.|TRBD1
CASSHSGQGLQPQHF
TGTGCCAGCAGCCATTCCGGACAGGGGCTTCAGCCCCAGCATTTT
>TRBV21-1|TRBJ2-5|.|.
CASSKIGPGYGAQYF
TGTGCCAGCAGCAAAATCGGTCCGGGTTACGGGGCCCAGTACTTC
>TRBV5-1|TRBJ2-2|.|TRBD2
CASSSAGDPYTGELFF
TGCGCCAGCAGCTCAGCGGGAGATCCCTACACCGGGGAGCTGTTTTTT
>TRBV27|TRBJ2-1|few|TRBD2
CASRQPGLAGVANEQFF
TGTGCCAGCAGGCAGCCGGGACTAGCGGGAGTGGCGAATGAGCAGTTCTTC
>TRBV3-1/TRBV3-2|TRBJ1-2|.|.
CASSLSAGLYGYTF
TGTGCCAGCAGCCTCTCGGCAGGACTCTATGGCTACACCTTC
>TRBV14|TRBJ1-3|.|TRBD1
CASSQKQGSGNTIYF
TGTGCCAGCAGCCAAAAACAGGGGTCCGGAAACACCATATATTTT